This TCR beta chain was retrieved from a study of T cells in Graves' hyperthyroidism and ophthalmopathy. TCR beta CDR3 regions were amplified from RNA. The TCR CDR3 first-round RT-PCR relied on the HTBI primer set. TCRdb redid the calling of the multiplex PCR reads with MiXCR, one entry per CDR3 protein. The table shows 480,000 or so distinct CDR3 sequences, with approximately 48% occurring only once. Uncontrolled infection, other autoimmune disease, pregnancy or lactation barred patients from enrollment. V gave up 0 bases and J gave up 4 bases, with 3 bases separating them. Germline values: CDR1 KGHDR, CDR2 SFDVKD. The CDR3 is made up of 13 amino acids.

The chain links TRBV24-1 to TRBJ1-3; the D is unclear. Sequencing input: peripheral blood or thyroid tissue (not recorded which). The clonotype was recovered from an adult woman with Graves' disease, either hyperthyroidism or ophthalmopathy (not recorded which). Written as DNA, the CDR3 is TGTGCCACCAGTGATTTGGTCGGAAACACCATATATTTT. It specifies CATSDLVGNTIYF.